The rows below give T cell receptor beta chains drawn from one sample of a study of blood T cell repertoires in COVID-19. Sequencing was performed with immunoSEQ multiplex PCR; in TCRdb, only in-frame clones are kept and a portion is missing. The data hold some 210,000 clones, with 89% observed a single time. The sequenced material came from peripheral blood. The receptors stem from a woman between 35 and 50 years old with acute or convalescent COVID-19. Each CDR3 is given with its conserved first and last residue. The D gene is left open where the match is weak. Size is stated for part of the rows, as once, few or many counts, or as a class when the clone is expanded.

cdr3_nt cdr3_aa v_call d_call clone_size j_call
TGTGCTAGTGGTTTGTTCACCACTATGGCGAGAGCTTTCTTT CASGLFTTMARAFF TRBV12-5 NA NA TRBJ1-1
TGTGCCAGCAGCCCCCCCCTCGACAGTCAAGAGACCCAGTACTTC CASSPPLDSQETQYF TRBV5-5 NA NA TRBJ2-5
TGTGCCAGCAGTGACAGGGGGCCTGGCTACACCTTC CASSDRGPGYTF TRBV2 TRBD1 NA TRBJ1-2
TGTGCCAGCAGTGGGACAGAGAGCTCCTACAATGAGCAGTTCTTC CASSGTESSYNEQFF TRBV2 NA NA TRBJ2-1
TGTGCCAGCAGCTTAGATCGGGCTAGCGGGGGCCTGAGCTCCTACAATGAGCAGTTCTTC CASSLDRASGGLSSYNEQFF TRBV11-2 TRBD2 NA TRBJ2-1
TGTGCCAGCAAACGGACTGCGCGGATAGAGACCCAGTACTTC CASKRTARIETQYF TRBV2 NA NA TRBJ2-5
TGTGCCATCAGTATTGGACAGGGCGCTGAAGCTTTCTTT CAISIGQGAEAFF TRBV10-3 TRBD1 NA TRBJ1-1
TGTGCCAGCACCTACAGGGCGCGGCGGACGTTCACTGAAGCTTTCTTT CASTYRARRTFTEAFF TRBV5-5 NA NA TRBJ1-1
TGTGCCAGCAGGGCCGGGACAGGGAATAATTCACCCCTCCACTTT CASRAGTGNNSPLHF TRBV2 TRBD1 NA TRBJ1-6
TGTGCCAGCACAGAGAGGGACTATGGCTACACCTTC CASTERDYGYTF TRBV2 NA NA TRBJ1-2
TGTGCCATCAGTGAGTCCAGGTCTAGCACAGATACGCAGTATTTT CAISESRSSTDTQYF TRBV10-3 NA NA TRBJ2-3
TGTGCCAGCAGCCTTCTCCGAGCTTATGGCTACACCTTC CASSLLRAYGYTF TRBV3-1/TRBV3-2 NA NA TRBJ1-2
TGTGCCAGTAGTTCAAGGGGGCCGGTAACCGGGGAGCTGTTTTTT CASSSRGPVTGELFF TRBV19 TRBD1 once TRBJ2-2
TGCGCCAGCAGTCAAGAGGAGGGGAGCCTAAACTATGGCTACACCTTC CASSQEEGSLNYGYTF TRBV4-1 NA few TRBJ1-2
TGCGCCAGCAGCACACAGACGGGACAGGTCGGAAACACCATATATTTT CASSTQTGQVGNTIYF TRBV5-1 TRBD1 NA TRBJ1-3
TGCGCCAGCAGCCCCCACATTAGCTACCAGACAGGGGGCGCAGGCACTGAAGCTTTCTTT CASSPHISYQTGGAGTEAFF TRBV4-1 TRBD1 NA TRBJ1-1
TGTGCCAGCAGCCCAACTAGTATCGGCGAGACCCAGTACTTC CASSPTSIGETQYF TRBV5-5 NA NA TRBJ2-5
TGTGCCAGCAGCCTGACAGGGTTCGGGGTCCTCTCTAGCACAGATACGCAGTATTTT CASSLTGFGVLSSTDTQYF TRBV5-6 TRBD1 NA TRBJ2-3
TGTGCCACCAGTGATTACTCAGGGGAGCAGCCCCAGCATTTT CATSDYSGEQPQHF TRBV24-1 NA NA TRBJ1-5
TGTGCCACAGCGGACAGCCTTAATCAGCCCCAGCATTTT CATADSLNQPQHF TRBV10-3 NA NA TRBJ1-5
TGCGCCAGCAGTGAAGGTGGGGGGGCAGGGAATGAGCAGTTCTTC CASSEGGGAGNEQFF TRBV10-1 NA NA TRBJ2-1
TGCGCCAGCAGCCAGAGCCCCACAGGGGCGGAAGTCTCACCCCTCCACTTT CASSQSPTGAEVSPLHF TRBV4-1 TRBD1 once TRBJ1-6
TGTGCCAGCACTGGGGCTTCCTATGGCTACACCTTC CASTGASYGYTF TRBV12-3/TRBV12-4 NA NA TRBJ1-2
TGTGCCAGCTCAAAGGCCCGGCGGGGGCATAACCCCTACACCTTC CASSKARRGHNPYTF TRBV18 NA NA TRBJ1-2
TGCAGCGTCGGACAGGGGGGTGGCTACACCTTC CSVGQGGGYTF TRBV29-1 TRBD1 NA TRBJ1-2
TGTGCCAGCAGTCTGACTAGCGGGGGGATGAATGAGCAGTTCTTC CASSLTSGGMNEQFF TRBV6-5 TRBD2 few TRBJ2-1
TGTGCCAGCAGCTGGGAGGGGGACTATGGCTACACCTTC CASSWEGDYGYTF TRBV5-6 NA NA TRBJ1-2
TGTGCCAGCAGCTTTTGTTCCCCAGGGTTAAGAAATCAGCCCCAGCATTTT CASSFCSPGLRNQPQHF TRBV5-7 NA NA TRBJ1-5
TGTGCCAGCAGCCCGGATGCGAGGGTTGAAAAACTGTTTTTT CASSPDARVEKLFF TRBV5-4 NA NA TRBJ1-4
TGTGCCAGCAGCCCGAGGACAGGGTGGGGTGAAAAACTGTTTTTT CASSPRTGWGEKLFF TRBV11-2 TRBD1 NA TRBJ1-4
TGTGCCAGCTCAATCACACAGGGGACGGATTCACCCCTCCACTTT CASSITQGTDSPLHF TRBV18 TRBD1 NA TRBJ1-6
TGTGCCAGCAGTGGCCTGAGCGGGGGACCTTCGGGTGGTAGGCAGTATTTT CASSGLSGGPSGGRQYF TRBV6-1 TRBD2 NA TRBJ2-3
TGTGCCAGTAAAGGGGAAGGCAGGATGATGACTGAAGCTTTCTTT CASKGEGRMMTEAFF TRBV19 NA NA TRBJ1-1
TGTGCCACCAGCCCAGCGGGGGGCGACTATGGCTACACCTTC CATSPAGGDYGYTF TRBV15 NA NA TRBJ1-2
TGTGCCACCGACAGGGGGCCAAATTCACCCCTCCACTTT CATDRGPNSPLHF TRBV19 TRBD1 NA TRBJ1-6
TGCGCCAGCGCAACCTTAGCGGGGGGGAACACCGGGGAGCTGTTTTTT CASATLAGGNTGELFF TRBV5-1 TRBD2 NA TRBJ2-2
TGTGCCAGCACGTACAGGGGGAACACTGAAGCTTTCTTT CASTYRGNTEAFF TRBV6-6 TRBD1 NA TRBJ1-1
TGTGCCAGTACCCATAGGTGGGACAGGGGGCAGCTGAACACTGAAGCTTTCTTT CASTHRWDRGQLNTEAFF TRBV19 TRBD1 NA TRBJ1-1
TGCAGCGTTGAAGATGTAGGGGGCCGAGAGACCCAGTACTTC CSVEDVGGRETQYF TRBV29-1 TRBD1 once TRBJ2-5
TGCAGCGTTTCCCCAGGTGTGGAGCGGATCACAGATACGCAGTATTTT CSVSPGVERITDTQYF TRBV29-1 NA NA TRBJ2-3
TGTGCCAGCAGCTTTGGGGGGAGTTTTGACAATCAGCCCCAGCATTTT CASSFGGSFDNQPQHF TRBV7-9 NA NA TRBJ1-5
TGTGCCAGCAGCACCGATGTCGGGGGCACCATATATTTT CASSTDVGGTIYF TRBV7-9 NA NA TRBJ1-3
TGCGCCAGCAGCCAAGATCCACAGGGGACTAATGAAAAACTGTTTTTT CASSQDPQGTNEKLFF TRBV4-1 TRBD1 NA TRBJ1-4
TGTGCCTGGAGTGTTCTAGACAGGCTTCACTATGGCTACACCTTC CAWSVLDRLHYGYTF TRBV30 NA NA TRBJ1-2
TGTGCCAGTAGTCCTACCCGGGGGAGTCGGAATTCACCCCTCCACTTT CASSPTRGSRNSPLHF TRBV19 NA NA TRBJ1-6
TGTGCCAGCAGACGGGACAGCGGCATGAACACTGAAGCTTTCTTT CASRRDSGMNTEAFF TRBV6-5 TRBD1 NA TRBJ1-1
TGTGCCACCAGTGATTTGCACGGGGATCGGAGGGGCTACACCTTC CATSDLHGDRRGYTF TRBV24-1 NA once TRBJ1-2
TGTGCCAGTAGTCAAACGGAGCAAGAGACCCAGTACTTC CASSQTEQETQYF TRBV19 NA NA TRBJ2-5
TGTGCCAGTAGTTCCGGGACAGGGGGCGCTGGAAACACCATATATTTT CASSSGTGGAGNTIYF TRBV19 TRBD1 few TRBJ1-3
TGTGCCAGTAGTACTCAGGGGGCGCGGGGCACTGAAGCTTTCTTT CASSTQGARGTEAFF TRBV19 TRBD1 few TRBJ1-1
TGTGCCAGCAGCCGGTACGGGGGGTTGAACACTGAAGCTTTCTTT CASSRYGGLNTEAFF TRBV5-4 NA once TRBJ1-1
TGTGCCAGCATCCCAAACAGGGGATCGAACTATGGCTACACCTTC CASIPNRGSNYGYTF TRBV5-8 TRBD1 NA TRBJ1-2
TGTGCCAGCAGCTTGGCGAGACAGGGGACCACCGGGGAGCTGTTTTTT CASSLARQGTTGELFF TRBV5-6 TRBD1 few TRBJ2-2
TGTGCCAGCAGTGAAGCGCTTAATGGGGGGGTGCCGCCCTATGGCTACACCTTC CASSEALNGGVPPYGYTF TRBV2 NA NA TRBJ1-2
TGTGCCAGCAGTTACAAGGACAGCACTTTGGGGGATGGCTACACCTTC CASSYKDSTLGDGYTF TRBV6-6 NA NA TRBJ1-2
TGCGCCAGCAGCCTATATTTACGAGACTATAATGAAAAACTGTTTTTT CASSLYLRDYNEKLFF TRBV4-1 NA NA TRBJ1-4
TGCGCCAGCAGCCCCCACAGGGGGACGTACACCGGGGAGCTGTTTTTT CASSPHRGTYTGELFF TRBV4-1 TRBD1 NA TRBJ2-2